The rows below give T cell receptor beta chains drawn from one sample of a study of CD8 T cells in ankylosing spondylitis. TCRdb analysed the 5' RACE reads with MiXCR anew, one entry per CDR3 protein. The table includes about 750,000 distinct CDR3 sequences, under 20% detected once. Source material: blood, either unsorted or a sorted T cell fraction (not recorded which). These receptors all come from a male donor with ankylosing spondylitis. Both conserved end residues are part of each CDR3.

TRBJ1-1 | TRBV2 | CASSDRGYTEAFF
TRBJ2-3 | TRBV20-1 | CSARTSGRAGTDTQYF
TRBJ2-2 | TRBV4-3 | CASSQEWGSNTGELFF
TRBJ2-5 | TRBV27 | CASSLWADQETQYF
TRBJ2-5 | TRBV12-3/TRBV12-4 | CASSYRPRQGEETQYF
TRBJ2-1 | TRBV7-8 | CASSRSGGGTYNEQFF
TRBJ2-2 | TRBV21-1 | CASSKRTGGGGELFF
TRBJ1-6 | TRBV12-3/TRBV12-4 | CASSFSESPLHF
TRBJ1-2 | TRBV29-1 | CSVGGGGNYGYTF
TRBJ2-5 | TRBV28 | CATLSANQETQYF
TRBJ2-3 | TRBV6-1 | CASKGIEDTQYF
TRBJ1-1 | TRBV15 | CATSARQGGTEAFF
TRBJ2-1 | TRBV7-3 | CASSLTAGDNEQFF
TRBJ1-5 | TRBV9 | CASSSSTGTENNQPQHF
TRBJ2-2 | TRBV3-1 | CASSQEQAGASGGELFF
TRBJ1-1 | TRBV27 | CASSLFGGIAEAFF
TRBJ1-1 | TRBV3-1 | CASSPRFYPGQGNTEAFF
TRBJ2-7 | TRBV20-1 | CSASGDRSEQYF
TRBJ2-5 | TRBV20-1 | CSARRQNQETQYF
TRBJ2-1 | TRBV27 | CASSLSAGLIYNEQFF
TRBJ1-2 | TRBV10-3 | CAISESTQGRNYGYTF
TRBJ2-7 | TRBV4-3 | CASSQVITSHTYEQYF
TRBJ1-6 | TRBV20-1 | CSARAKGSPLHF
TRBJ2-2 | TRBV5-1 | CASSPPGAGGDTGELFF
TRBJ2-3 | TRBV12-3/TRBV12-4 | CASSSYRDGGTDTQYF
TRBJ2-1 | TRBV29-1 | CSVESRGRVEQFF